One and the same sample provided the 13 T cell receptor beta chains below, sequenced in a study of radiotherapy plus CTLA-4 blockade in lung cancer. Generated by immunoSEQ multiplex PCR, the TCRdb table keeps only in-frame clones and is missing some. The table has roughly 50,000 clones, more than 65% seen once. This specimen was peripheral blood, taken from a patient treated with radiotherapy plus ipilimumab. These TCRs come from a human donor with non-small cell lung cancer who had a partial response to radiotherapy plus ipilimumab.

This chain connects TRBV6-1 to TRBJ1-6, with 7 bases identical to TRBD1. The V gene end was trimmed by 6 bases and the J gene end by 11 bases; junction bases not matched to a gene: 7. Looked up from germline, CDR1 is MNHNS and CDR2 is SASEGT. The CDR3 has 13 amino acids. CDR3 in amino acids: CASREQTGTPLHF. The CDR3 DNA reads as TGTGCCAGCAGGGAACAGACAGGGACACCCCTCCACTTT.

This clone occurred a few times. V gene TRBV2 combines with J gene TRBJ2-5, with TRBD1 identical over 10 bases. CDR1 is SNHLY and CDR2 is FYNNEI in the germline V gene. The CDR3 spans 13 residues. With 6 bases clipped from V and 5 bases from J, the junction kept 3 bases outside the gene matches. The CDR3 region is CASRGQGWETQYF. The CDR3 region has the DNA TGTGCCAGCAGGGGACAGGGGTGGGAGACCCAGTACTTC.

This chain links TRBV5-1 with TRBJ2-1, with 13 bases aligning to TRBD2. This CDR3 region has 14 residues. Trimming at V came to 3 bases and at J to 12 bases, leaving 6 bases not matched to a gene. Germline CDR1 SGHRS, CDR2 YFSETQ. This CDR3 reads CASSSTSGGAGQFF. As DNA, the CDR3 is TGCGCCAGCAGCTCCACTAGCGGGGGGGCTGGGCAGTTCTTC.

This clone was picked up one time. In nucleotides, the CDR3 is TGCGCCAGCAGCCAGTCACTAGCGGGGGGAAATACGCAGTATTTT. Amino acids: CASSQSLAGGNTQYF. This chain joins TRBV4-1 and TRBJ2-3; 12 bases match TRBD2. This CDR3 contains 15 residues. Per germline, CDR1 MGHRA and CDR2 YSYEKL. J gave up 7 bases and V 3 bases, and 5 bases lay outside the gene matches.

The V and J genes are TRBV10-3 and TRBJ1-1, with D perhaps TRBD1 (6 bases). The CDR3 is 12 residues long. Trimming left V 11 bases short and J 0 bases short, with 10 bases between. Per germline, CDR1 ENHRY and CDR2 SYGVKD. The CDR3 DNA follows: TGTGCCGTACAGGGTTTGAACACTGAAGCTTTCTTT. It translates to CAVQGLNTEAFF.

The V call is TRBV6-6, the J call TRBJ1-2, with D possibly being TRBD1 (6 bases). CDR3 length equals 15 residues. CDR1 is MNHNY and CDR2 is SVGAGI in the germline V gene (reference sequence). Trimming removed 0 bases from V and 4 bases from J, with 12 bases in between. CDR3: CASSYSTGGSYGYTF. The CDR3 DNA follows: TGTGCCAGCAGTTACTCGACAGGTGGTAGCTATGGCTACACCTTC.

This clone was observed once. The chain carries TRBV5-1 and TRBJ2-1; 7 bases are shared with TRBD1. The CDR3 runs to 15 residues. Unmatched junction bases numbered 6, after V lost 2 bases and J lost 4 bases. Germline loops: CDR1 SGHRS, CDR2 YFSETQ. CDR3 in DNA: TGCGCCAGCAGCTTAGACTGGGACAGTTACAATGAGCAGTTCTTC. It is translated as CASSLDWDSYNEQFF.

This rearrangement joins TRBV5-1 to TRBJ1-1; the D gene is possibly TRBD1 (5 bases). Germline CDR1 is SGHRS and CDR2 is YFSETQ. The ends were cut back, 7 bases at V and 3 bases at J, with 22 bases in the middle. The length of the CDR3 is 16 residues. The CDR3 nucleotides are TGCGCCAGCGCCAGTGCAGGGTCAATCCCCCACACTGAAGCTTTCTTT. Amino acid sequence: CASASAGSIPHTEAFF. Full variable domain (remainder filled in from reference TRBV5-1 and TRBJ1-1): KAGVTQTPRYLIKTRGQQVTLSCSPISGHRSVSWYQQTPGQGLQFLFEYFSETQRNKGNFPGRFSGRQFSNSRSEMNVSTLELGDSALYLCASASAGSIPHTEAFFGQGTRLTVV.

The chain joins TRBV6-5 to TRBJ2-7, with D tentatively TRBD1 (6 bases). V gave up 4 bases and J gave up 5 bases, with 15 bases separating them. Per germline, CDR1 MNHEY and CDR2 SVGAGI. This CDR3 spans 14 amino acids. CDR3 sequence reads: CASSSPGTPNEQYF. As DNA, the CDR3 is TGTGCCAGCAGTTCCCCCGGGACACCCAACGAGCAGTACTTC.

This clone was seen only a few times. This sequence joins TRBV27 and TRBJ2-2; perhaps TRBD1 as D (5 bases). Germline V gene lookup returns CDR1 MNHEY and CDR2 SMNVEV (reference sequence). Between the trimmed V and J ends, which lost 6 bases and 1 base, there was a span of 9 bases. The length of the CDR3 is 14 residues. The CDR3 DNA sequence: TGTGCCAGCAGGGGGCGCAGGAACACCGGGGAGCTGTTTTTT. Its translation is CASRGRRNTGELFF.

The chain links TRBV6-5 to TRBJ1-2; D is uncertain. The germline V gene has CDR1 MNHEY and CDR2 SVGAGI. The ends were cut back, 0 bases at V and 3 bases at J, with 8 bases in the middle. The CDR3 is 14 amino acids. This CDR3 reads CASSYSSVDYGYTF. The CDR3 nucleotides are TGTGCCAGCAGTTACTCGAGCGTTGACTATGGCTACACCTTC.

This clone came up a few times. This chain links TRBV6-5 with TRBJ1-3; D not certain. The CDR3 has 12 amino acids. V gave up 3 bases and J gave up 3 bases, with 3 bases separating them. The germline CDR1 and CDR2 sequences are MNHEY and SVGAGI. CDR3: CASSYIGNTIYF. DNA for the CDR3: TGTGCCAGCAGTTATATTGGAAACACCATATATTTT.

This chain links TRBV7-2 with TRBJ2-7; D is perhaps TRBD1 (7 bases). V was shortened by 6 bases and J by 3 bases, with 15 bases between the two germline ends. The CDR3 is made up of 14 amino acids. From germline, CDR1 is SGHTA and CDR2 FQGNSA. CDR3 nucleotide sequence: TGTGCCAGCAGTTATCACAGGGGACTCTACGAGCAGTACTTC. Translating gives CASSYHRGLYEQYF.